This T cell receptor beta chain was captured in a study of blood T cell repertoires in COVID-19. Sequenced by immunoSEQ multiplex PCR; TCRdb stores in-frame clones only, minus some. The repertoire consists of more than 95,000 clones, with about 93% occurring once and the leading ten covering 2.1%. The germline V gene encodes CDR1 SQVTM and CDR2 ANQGSEA. The ends lost 6 bases at V and 7 bases at J; junction bases unmatched: 6. The length of the CDR3 is 12 residues. The sequence derives from a man in his forties or fifties with COVID-19, enrolled during active disease. Sequencing was done on a sample of peripheral blood. The gene calls are TRBV29-1 and TRBJ1-2; TRBD1 matches at 9 bases. The CDR3 DNA is TGCAGCGTGTGGGACAGGGTTGGTGGCTACACCTTC. This gives the protein CSVWDRVGGYTF.